This TCR beta chain originates from a study of cytomegalovirus exposure and HLA in healthy donors. The study's findings and limits: Some V segments, including TRBV6-2 and TRBV6-3, were excluded as indistinguishable. Per a later analysis, about 17,000 TCR beta sequences showed association with HLA alleles at 0.05 false discovery rate. Most of the TCR beta V segments (in an earlier analysis) were productive either about 87% or about 30% of the time. Per published accounts, TCR beta sequences correctly predicted the HLA-A and HLA-B alleles of most subjects.

V dropped 1 base and J dropped 0 bases, with 11 bases sitting between them. Germline CDR1 reads SGHRS; CDR2 reads YFSETQ. CDR3 size: 15 residues. The table lists this clone with a count of one. Antigen specificity is unknown. A multiplex PCR was run with 60 Vbeta primers and 13 Jbeta primers. Sequencing used immunoSEQ multiplex PCR; TCRdb keeps in-frame clones, though not all of them. Here the sample spans more than 95,000 clones, over 60% being singletons. The sequence derives from a middle-aged man in good health and CMV-seropositive. Sequenced sample: PBMCs. The gene calls are TRBV5-1 and TRBJ2-7; tentatively, D is TRBD2 (6 bases). CDR3 coding DNA: TGCGCCAGCAGCTTGAGACTAGAGAGCTCCTACGAGCAGTACTTC. This translates into CASSLRLESSYEQYF. Using reference TRBV5-1 and TRBJ2-7 for the parts outside the CDR3, the full variable domain is KAGVTQTPRYLIKTRGQQVTLSCSPISGHRSVSWYQQTPGQGLQFLFEYFSETQRNKGNFPGRFSGRQFSNSRSEMNVSTLELGDSALYLCASSLRLESSYEQYFGPGTRLTVT.